Listed below are T cell receptor beta chains from one sample, sequenced in a study of shared clonotypes between healthy human individuals. TCRdb's copy holds only in-frame clones and misses some; the assay was immunoSEQ multiplex PCR. The sample carries a few hundred thousand clones, around 86% recorded once. The specimen sequenced was memory CD8+ T cells sorted from blood. The receptors derive from a man younger than 35 in good health. CDR3s include the opening cysteine and the closing phenylalanine or tryptophan. D genes are given only for firm matches. Some rows mark clone size as missing; the rest say once, few, many or name a class of expanded clone.

V	D	size	J	DNA	CDR3
TRBV9	NA	NA	TRBJ1-4	TGTGCCAGCAGCGTAGCGGGACGGACAAATGAAAAACTGTTTTTT	CASSVAGRTNEKLFF
TRBV9	NA	NA	TRBJ2-7	TGTGCCAGCAGCGTAGGGGCTAGAACCTACGAGCAGTACTTC	CASSVGARTYEQYF
TRBV15	NA	NA	TRBJ2-7	TGTGCCACCAGCAAGGGGTATGAGGGGCCAGACGAGCAGTACTTC	CATSKGYEGPDEQYF
TRBV28	TRBD1	once	TRBJ2-7	TGTGCCAGCAGTTTGTCGCTGGACAGGGGAAGTTACGAGCAGTACTTC	CASSLSLDRGSYEQYF
TRBV7-6	NA	NA	TRBJ2-7	TGTGCCAGCAGCTTAGAGCCTCGGGGCTCCTACGAGCAGTACTTC	CASSLEPRGSYEQYF
TRBV7-9	TRBD1	NA	TRBJ1-6	TGTGCCAGCAGCTCAGGACAGGGTCAATCACCCCTCCACTTT	CASSSGQGQSPLHF
TRBV6-1	NA	NA	TRBJ1-4	TGTGCCAGCAGTGAAGCGCGGGTGGCCCCCCAGCGAAATGAAAAACTGTTTTTT	CASSEARVAPQRNEKLFF
TRBV6-5	NA	NA	TRBJ1-4	TGTGCCAGCAGTTACTCGTGGGAGAATGAAAAACTGTTTTTT	CASSYSWENEKLFF
TRBV9	NA	NA	TRBJ1-1	TGTGCCAGCACCCTCATGGGCGATGACACTGAAGCTTTCTTT	CASTLMGDDTEAFF
TRBV9	NA	many	TRBJ2-7	TGTGCCAGCAGCGTAGACCCAGCGGCCGAGCAGTACTTC	CASSVDPAAEQYF
TRBV19	NA	NA	TRBJ2-5	TGTGCCAGTAGTATACTAGGGGCGATACAAGAGACCCAGTACTTC	CASSILGAIQETQYF
TRBV29-1	NA	NA	TRBJ2-5	TGCAGCGCCATTGACAGGAATCAAGAGACCCAGTACTTC	CSAIDRNQETQYF
TRBV2	NA	NA	TRBJ2-6	TGTGCCCCAGGGGGGACGTCTGGGGCCAACGTCCTGACTTTC	CAPGGTSGANVLTF
TRBV10-3	NA	NA	TRBJ2-7	TGTGCCATCTGCTCGGGTGACGTCTACGAGCAGTACTTC	CAICSGDVYEQYF
TRBV11-2	NA	once	TRBJ2-1	TGTGCCAGCAGCTCCCGACCTAGCTGGAATGAGCAGTTCTTC	CASSSRPSWNEQFF
TRBV7-9	TRBD1	NA	TRBJ1-1	TGTGCCAGCAGCGCCCACAGGGGAATGGACACTGAAGCTTTCTTT	CASSAHRGMDTEAFF
TRBV29-1	NA	once	TRBJ2-7	TGCAGCGTTGTGTGGCAGGGCTACGAGCAGTACTTC	CSVVWQGYEQYF
TRBV27	TRBD2	NA	TRBJ2-2	TGTGCCAGCAGTTTACTAGCGGGGACGGGGGAGCTGTTTTTT	CASSLLAGTGELFF
TRBV11-2	NA	NA	TRBJ2-5	TGTGCCAGCAGGAACAGGGTTAAGGAGACCCAGTACTTC	CASRNRVKETQYF
TRBV4-1	TRBD1	NA	TRBJ2-7	TGCGCCAGCAGCCAGCGGACAGGGGGTGCCTACGAGCAGTACTTC	CASSQRTGGAYEQYF
TRBV7-9	TRBD1	NA	TRBJ1-2	TGTGCCAGCAGCTTAGCCTTTGGACAGGTTATCCGGGACAACTATGGCTACACCTTC	CASSLAFGQVIRDNYGYTF
TRBV11-2	TRBD1	NA	TRBJ1-1	TGTGCCAGCAGCGACGGACAGGAGGCGAACACTGAAGCTTTCTTT	CASSDGQEANTEAFF
TRBV9	NA	NA	TRBJ2-7	TGTGCCAGCAGCGTCCGACTAGGTTCCTACGAGCAGTACTTC	CASSVRLGSYEQYF
TRBV13	NA	NA	TRBJ2-1	TGTGCCAGCGGATGGCGGGGGCCCTACAATGAGCAGTTCTTC	CASGWRGPYNEQFF
TRBV2	NA	NA	TRBJ1-2	TGTGCCAGCAGTGAACTGCCCCCTGGGCTTAACTATGGCTACACCTTC	CASSELPPGLNYGYTF
TRBV7-6	NA	NA	TRBJ1-2	TGTGCCAGCAGCTTAGAAGTCCCCGGGACTTCGAATTATGGCTACACCTTC	CASSLEVPGTSNYGYTF
TRBV4-1	NA	NA	TRBJ1-2	TGCGCCAGCAGCCACCTAGGCTATGGCTACACCTTC	CASSHLGYGYTF
TRBV5-1	NA	NA	TRBJ2-3	TGCGCCAGCAGCTTGGCCGTCGACTCCACAGATACGCAGTATTTT	CASSLAVDSTDTQYF
TRBV27	NA	NA	TRBJ1-4	TGTGCCAGCAGCGCCGGGACGGGGCCAACTAATGAAAAACTGTTTTTT	CASSAGTGPTNEKLFF
TRBV30	NA	NA	TRBJ2-2	TGTGCCTGGGCCAAAGAGGCGACCGGGGAGCTGTTTTTT	CAWAKEATGELFF
TRBV18	TRBD2	NA	TRBJ2-7	TGTGCCAGCTCACCTAGCGGGAGGGCCCTCATCTACGAGCAGTACTTC	CASSPSGRALIYEQYF
TRBV5-8	NA	few	TRBJ2-7	TGTGCCAGCAGCGAGGGGGGTTACGAGCAGTACTTC	CASSEGGYEQYF
TRBV27	NA	NA	TRBJ2-2	TGTGCCAGCAGTTTAGTGCCGGGAACCGGGGAGCTGTTTTTT	CASSLVPGTGELFF
TRBV28	NA	NA	TRBJ2-7	TGTGCCATACACGGGGACGGGAGCTCCTACGAGCAGTACTTC	CAIHGDGSSYEQYF
TRBV7-9	NA	NA	TRBJ2-5	TGTGCCAGCAGCCCATCCTACGGGCGCCAAGAGACCCAGTACTTC	CASSPSYGRQETQYF
TRBV5-5	TRBD1	NA	TRBJ2-5	TGTGCCAGCAGCTTCGGGACAGGGGGCGTTGAGACCCAGTACTTC	CASSFGTGGVETQYF
TRBV2	NA	NA	TRBJ1-1	TGTGCCAGCGAAACAGTAACTCAGGATGCTTTCTTT	CASETVTQDAFF